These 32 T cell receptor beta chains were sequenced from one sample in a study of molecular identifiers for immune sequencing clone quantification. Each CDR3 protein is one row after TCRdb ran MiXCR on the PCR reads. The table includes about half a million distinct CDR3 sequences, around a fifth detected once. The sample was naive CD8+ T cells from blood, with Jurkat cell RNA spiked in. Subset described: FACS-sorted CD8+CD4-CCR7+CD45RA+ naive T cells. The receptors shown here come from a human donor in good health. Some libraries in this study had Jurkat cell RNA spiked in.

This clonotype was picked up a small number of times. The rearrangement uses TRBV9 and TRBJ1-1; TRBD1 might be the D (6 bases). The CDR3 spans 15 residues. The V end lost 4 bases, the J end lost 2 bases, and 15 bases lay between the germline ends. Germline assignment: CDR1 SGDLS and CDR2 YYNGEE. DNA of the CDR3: TGTGCCAGCAGCCCCACCGGGACACCAAACACTGAAGCTTTCTTT. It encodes CASSPTGTPNTEAFF.

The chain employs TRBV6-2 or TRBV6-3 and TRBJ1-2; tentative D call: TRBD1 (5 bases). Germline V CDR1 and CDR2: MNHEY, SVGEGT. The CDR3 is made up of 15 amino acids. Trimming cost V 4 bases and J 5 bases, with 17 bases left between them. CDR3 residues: CASSSRDRAEYGYTF. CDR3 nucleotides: TGTGCCAGCAGTTCCCGGGACCGGGCCGAATATGGCTACACCTTC.

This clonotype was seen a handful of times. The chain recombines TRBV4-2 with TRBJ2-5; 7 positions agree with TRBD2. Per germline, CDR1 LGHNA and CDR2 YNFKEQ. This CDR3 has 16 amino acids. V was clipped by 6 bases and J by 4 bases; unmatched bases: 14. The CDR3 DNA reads TGTGCCAGCAGGCCGACGGGCGCGTCGGGAGGAGAGACCCAGTACTTC. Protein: CASRPTGASGGETQYF.

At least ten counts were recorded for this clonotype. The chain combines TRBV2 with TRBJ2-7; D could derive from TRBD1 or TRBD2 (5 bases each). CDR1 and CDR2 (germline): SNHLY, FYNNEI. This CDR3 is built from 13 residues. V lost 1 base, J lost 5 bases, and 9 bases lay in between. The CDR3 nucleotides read TGTGCCAGCAGTGAAGGGCTGGGGGACGAGCAGTACTTC. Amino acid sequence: CASSEGLGDEQYF. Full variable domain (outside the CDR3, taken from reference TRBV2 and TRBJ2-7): EPEVTQTPSHQVTQMGQEVILRCVPISNHLYFYWYRQILGQKVEFLVSFYNNEISEKSEIFDDQFSVERPDGSNFTLKIRSTKLEDSAMYFCASSEGLGDEQYFGPGTRLTVT.

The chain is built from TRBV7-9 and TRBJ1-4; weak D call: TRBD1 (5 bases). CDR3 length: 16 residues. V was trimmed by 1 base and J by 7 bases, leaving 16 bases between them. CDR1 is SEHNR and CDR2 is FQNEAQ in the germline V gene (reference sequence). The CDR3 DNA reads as TGTGCCAGCAGCTTAGGCATGGGGCGAGAGGCTGAAAAACTGTTTTTT. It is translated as CASSLGMGREAEKLFF.

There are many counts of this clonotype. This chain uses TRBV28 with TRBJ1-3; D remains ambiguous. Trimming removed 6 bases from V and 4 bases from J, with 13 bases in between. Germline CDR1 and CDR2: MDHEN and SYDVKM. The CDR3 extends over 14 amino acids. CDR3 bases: TGTGCCAGCAGGCCAGGCCCTGAAGGAAACACCATATATTTT. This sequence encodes CASRPGPEGNTIYF.

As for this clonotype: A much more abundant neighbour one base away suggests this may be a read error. CDR3 loop: CASSQVSSTGTQYF. DNA of the CDR3: TGCGCCAGCAGCCAAGTCTCTAGCACAGGTACGCAGTATTTT. This chain joins TRBV4-1 and TRBJ2-3, with D perhaps given as TRBD1 or TRBD2 (5 bases each). The CDR3 consists of 14 residues. CDR1 is MGHRA and CDR2 is YSYEKL in the germline V gene.

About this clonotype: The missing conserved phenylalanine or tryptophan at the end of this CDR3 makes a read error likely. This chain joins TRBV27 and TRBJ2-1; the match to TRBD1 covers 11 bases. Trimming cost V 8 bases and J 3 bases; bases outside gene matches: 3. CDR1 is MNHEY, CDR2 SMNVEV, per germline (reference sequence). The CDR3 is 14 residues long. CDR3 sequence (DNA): TGTGCCAGCGGGGACAGGGGGGGCTACAATGAGCAGTTCTCC. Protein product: CASGDRGGYNEQFS.

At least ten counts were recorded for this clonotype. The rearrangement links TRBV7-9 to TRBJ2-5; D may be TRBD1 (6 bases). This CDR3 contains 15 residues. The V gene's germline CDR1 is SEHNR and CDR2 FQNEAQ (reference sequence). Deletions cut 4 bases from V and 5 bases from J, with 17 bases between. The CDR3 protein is CASSSISTGRETQYF. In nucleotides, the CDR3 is TGTGCCAGCAGCTCCATCTCGACAGGAAGGGAGACCCAGTACTTC. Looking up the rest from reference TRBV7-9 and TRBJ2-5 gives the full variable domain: DTGVSQNPRHKITKRGQNVTFRCDPISEHNRLYWYRQTLGQGPEFLTYFQNEAQLEKSRLLSDRFSAERPKGSFSTLEIQRTEQGDSAMYLCASSSISTGRETQYFGPGTRLLVL.

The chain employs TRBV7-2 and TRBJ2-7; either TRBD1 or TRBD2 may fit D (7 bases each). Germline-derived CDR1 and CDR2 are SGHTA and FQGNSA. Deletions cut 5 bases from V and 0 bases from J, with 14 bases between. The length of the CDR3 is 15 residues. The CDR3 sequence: CASSPRGGSSYEQYF. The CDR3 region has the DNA TGTGCCAGCAGCCCCAGGGGGGGGAGCTCCTACGAGCAGTACTTC.

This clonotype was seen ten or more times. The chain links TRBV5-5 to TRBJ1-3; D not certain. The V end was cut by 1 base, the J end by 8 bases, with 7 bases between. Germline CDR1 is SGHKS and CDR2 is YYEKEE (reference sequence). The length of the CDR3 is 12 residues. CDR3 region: CASSLYVDTIYF. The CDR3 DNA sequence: TGTGCCAGCAGCTTGTACGTGGACACCATATATTTT. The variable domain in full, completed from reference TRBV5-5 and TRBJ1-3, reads DAGVTQSPTHLIKTRGQQVTLRCSPISGHKSVSWYQQVLGQGPQFIFQYYEKEERGRGNFPDRFSARQFPNYSSELNVNALLLGDSALYLCASSLYVDTIYFGEGSWLTVV.

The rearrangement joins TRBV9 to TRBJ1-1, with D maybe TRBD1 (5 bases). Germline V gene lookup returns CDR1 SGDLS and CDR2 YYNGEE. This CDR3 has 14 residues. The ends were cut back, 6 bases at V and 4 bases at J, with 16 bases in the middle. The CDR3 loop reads CASTSGPGGTEAFF. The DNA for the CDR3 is TGTGCCAGCACTTCGGGGCCGGGGGGCACTGAAGCTTTCTTT.

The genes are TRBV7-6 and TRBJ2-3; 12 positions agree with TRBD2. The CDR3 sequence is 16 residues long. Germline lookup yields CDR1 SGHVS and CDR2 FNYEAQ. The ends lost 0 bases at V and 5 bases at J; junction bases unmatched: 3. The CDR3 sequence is CASSLALAGGGDTQYF. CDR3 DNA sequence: TGTGCCAGCAGCTTAGCGCTAGCGGGAGGGGGAGATACGCAGTATTTT. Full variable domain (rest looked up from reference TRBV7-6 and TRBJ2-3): GAGVSQSPRYKVTKRGQDVALRCDPISGHVSLYWYRQALGQGPEFLTYFNYEAQQDKSGLPNDRFSAERPEGSISTLTIQRTEQRDSAMYRCASSLALAGGGDTQYFGPGTRLTVL.

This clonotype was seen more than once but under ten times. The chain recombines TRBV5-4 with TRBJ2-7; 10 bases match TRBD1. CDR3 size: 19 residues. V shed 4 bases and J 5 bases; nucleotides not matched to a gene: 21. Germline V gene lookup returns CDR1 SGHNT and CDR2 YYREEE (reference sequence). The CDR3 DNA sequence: TGTGCCAGCAGCAACCCCTCCCAGCCGACAGGGGGCGTTGAAAACGAGCAGTACTTC. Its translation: CASSNPSQPTGGVENEQYF.

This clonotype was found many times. CDR3: CASSLGRGRIRSGANVLTF. The CDR3 DNA reads as TGTGCCAGCAGCTTAGGAAGGGGCAGGATCCGCTCTGGGGCCAACGTCCTGACTTTC. This rearrangement joins TRBV11-2 to TRBJ2-6, with D perhaps matching TRBD1 (5 bases). The V gene lost 1 base and the J gene lost 0 bases, with 16 bases spanning the gap. This CDR3 is 19 amino acids long. Per the germline V gene, CDR1 is SGHAT and CDR2 is FQNNGV.

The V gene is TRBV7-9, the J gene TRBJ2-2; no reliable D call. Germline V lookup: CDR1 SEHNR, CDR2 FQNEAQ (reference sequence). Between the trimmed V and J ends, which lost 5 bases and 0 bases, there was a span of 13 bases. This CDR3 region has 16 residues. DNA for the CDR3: TGTGCCAGCAGCCTCCCCGAGCCCCCGAACACCGGGGAGCTGTTTTTT. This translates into CASSLPEPPNTGELFF.

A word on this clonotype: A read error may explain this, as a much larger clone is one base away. The CDR3 DNA reads TGTGCCAGCAGCTGGGCGGAGACAGCCCCTAATGAAAAACTGTATTTT. It yields the protein CASSWAETAPNEKLYF. The chain has TRBV5-3 and TRBJ1-4, with D possibly being TRBD1 (5 bases). TRBV5-3 is labeled an ORF, and its function is uncertain. The CDR3 consists of 16 residues.

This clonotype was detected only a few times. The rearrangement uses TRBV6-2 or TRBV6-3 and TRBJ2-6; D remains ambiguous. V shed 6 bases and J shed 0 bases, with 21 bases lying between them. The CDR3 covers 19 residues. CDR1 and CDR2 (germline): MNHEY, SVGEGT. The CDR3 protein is CASSSRIVSPISGANVLTF. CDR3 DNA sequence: TGTGCCAGCAGCTCCCGTATTGTGTCCCCTATCTCTGGGGCCAACGTCCTGACTTTC.

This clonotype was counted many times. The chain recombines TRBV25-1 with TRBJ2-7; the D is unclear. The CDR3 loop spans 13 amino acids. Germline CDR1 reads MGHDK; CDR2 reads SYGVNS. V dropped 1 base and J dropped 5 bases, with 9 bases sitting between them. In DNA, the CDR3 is TGTGCCAGCAGTGAATGGGAAACGGACGAGCAGTACTTC. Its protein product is CASSEWETDEQYF.

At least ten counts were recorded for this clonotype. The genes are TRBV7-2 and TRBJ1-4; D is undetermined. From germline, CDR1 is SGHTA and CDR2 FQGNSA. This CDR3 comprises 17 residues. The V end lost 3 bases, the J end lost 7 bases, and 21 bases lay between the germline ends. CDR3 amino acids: CASSFFHTGQAGEKLFF. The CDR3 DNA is TGTGCCAGCAGCTTCTTCCACACTGGGCAGGCGGGTGAAAAACTGTTTTTT.

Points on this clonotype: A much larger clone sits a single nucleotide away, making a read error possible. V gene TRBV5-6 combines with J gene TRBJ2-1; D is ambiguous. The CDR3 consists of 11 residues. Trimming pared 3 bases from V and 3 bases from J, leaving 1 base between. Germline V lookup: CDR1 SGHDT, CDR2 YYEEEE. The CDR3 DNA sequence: TGTGCCAGCAGCTACTACAATGAGCAGTTCTTC. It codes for CASSYYNEQFF.

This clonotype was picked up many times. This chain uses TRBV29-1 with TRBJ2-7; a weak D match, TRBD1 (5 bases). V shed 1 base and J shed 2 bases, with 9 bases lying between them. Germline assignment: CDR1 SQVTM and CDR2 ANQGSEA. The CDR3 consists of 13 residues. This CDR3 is CSVEVPGPYEQYF. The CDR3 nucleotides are TGCAGCGTTGAAGTTCCAGGGCCCTACGAGCAGTACTTC.

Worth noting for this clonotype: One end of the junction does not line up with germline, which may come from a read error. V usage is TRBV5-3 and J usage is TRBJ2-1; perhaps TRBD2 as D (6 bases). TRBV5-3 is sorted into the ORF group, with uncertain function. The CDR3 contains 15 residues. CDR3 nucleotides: TGTGCCAGCACCCGGCCGGGACTTCTCTACAATGAGCAGTCCTTC. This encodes CASTRPGLLYNEQSF.

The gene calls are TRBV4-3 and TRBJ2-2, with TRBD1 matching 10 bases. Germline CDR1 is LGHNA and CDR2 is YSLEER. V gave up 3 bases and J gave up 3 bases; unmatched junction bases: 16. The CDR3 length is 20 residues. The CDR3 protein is CASSHQAGTGDFAYTGELFF. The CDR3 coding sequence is TGCGCCAGCAGCCACCAAGCCGGGACAGGGGATTTTGCCTACACCGGGGAGCTGTTTTTT.

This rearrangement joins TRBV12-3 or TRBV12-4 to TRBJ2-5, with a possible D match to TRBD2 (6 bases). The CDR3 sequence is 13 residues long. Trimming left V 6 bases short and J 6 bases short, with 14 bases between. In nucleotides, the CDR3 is TGTGCCAGCAGAAACAGTGCGGGGCAGACCCAGTACTTC. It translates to CASRNSAGQTQYF.

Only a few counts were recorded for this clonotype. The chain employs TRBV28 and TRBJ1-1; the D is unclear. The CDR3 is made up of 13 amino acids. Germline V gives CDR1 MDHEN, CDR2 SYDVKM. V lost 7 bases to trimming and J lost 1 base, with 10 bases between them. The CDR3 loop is CASNPGENTEAFF. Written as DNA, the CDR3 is TGTGCCAGCAATCCTGGTGAGAACACTGAAGCTTTCTTT.

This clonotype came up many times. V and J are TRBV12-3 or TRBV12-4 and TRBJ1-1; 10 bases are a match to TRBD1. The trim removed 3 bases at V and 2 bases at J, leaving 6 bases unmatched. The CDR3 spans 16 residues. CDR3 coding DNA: TGTGCCAGCAGTTTTGCCCGGGACAGGGGAAACACTGAAGCTTTCTTT. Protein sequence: CASSFARDRGNTEAFF.

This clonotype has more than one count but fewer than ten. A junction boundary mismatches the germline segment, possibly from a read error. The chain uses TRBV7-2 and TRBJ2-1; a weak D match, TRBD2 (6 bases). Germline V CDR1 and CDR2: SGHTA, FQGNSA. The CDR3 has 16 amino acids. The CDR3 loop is CASRMSGTSRVHEQSF. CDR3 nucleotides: TGTGCCAGCAGGATGAGTGGTACTAGCCGGGTGCATGAGCAGTCCTTC.

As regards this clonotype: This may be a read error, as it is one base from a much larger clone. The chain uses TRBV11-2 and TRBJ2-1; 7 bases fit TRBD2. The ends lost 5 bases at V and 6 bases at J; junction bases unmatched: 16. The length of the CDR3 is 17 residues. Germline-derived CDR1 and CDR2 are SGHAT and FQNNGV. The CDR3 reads CASSPLSGRGVCNEQFF. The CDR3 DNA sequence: TGTGCCAGCAGCCCCCTTAGTGGCCGGGGGGTGTGCAATGAGCAGTTCTTC.

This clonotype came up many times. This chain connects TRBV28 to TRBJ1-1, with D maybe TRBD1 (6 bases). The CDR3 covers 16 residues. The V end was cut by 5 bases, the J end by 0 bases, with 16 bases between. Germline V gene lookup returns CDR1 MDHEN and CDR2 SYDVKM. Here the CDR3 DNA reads TGTGCCAGCAGTCCCTCCTGGGGGCTGTTGAACACTGAAGCTTTCTTT. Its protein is CASSPSWGLLNTEAFF.

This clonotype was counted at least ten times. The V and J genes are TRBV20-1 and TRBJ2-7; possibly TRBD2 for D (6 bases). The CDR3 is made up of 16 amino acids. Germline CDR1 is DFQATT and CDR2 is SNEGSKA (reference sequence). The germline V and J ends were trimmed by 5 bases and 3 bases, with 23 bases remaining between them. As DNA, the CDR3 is TGCAGTGCTCCTCACCCTAGTGGCGGGACCTACTACGAGCAGTACTTC. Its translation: CSAPHPSGGTYYEQYF.

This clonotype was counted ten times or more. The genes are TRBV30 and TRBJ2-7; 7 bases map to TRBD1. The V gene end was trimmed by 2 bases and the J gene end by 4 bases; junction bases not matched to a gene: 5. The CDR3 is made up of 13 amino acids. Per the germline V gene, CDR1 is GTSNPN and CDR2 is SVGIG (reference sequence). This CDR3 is CAWSPTGMYEQYF. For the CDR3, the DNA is TGTGCCTGGAGTCCGACAGGGATGTACGAGCAGTACTTC.